Following are 23 T cell receptor beta chains from one sample sequenced in a study of type 1 regulatory T cells. Their recognized antigens are unknown. TCRdb processed the reads anew with MiXCR; each CDR3 protein has one entry. The sample lists tens of thousands of distinct CDR3 sequences; under 25% were seen once. General study findings and limits: Compared with non-Tr1 cells, Tr1 cells showed a narrower TCR repertoire.

Sequenced input: cultured type 1 regulatory T (Tr1) cells, either the whole culture or a sorted fraction (not recorded which). The origin of the receptors is a human donor in good health.

The gene calls are TRBV27 and TRBJ2-1; 7 bases are a match to TRBD2. Germline values: CDR1 MNHEY, CDR2 SMNVEV (reference sequence). Trimming removed 5 bases from V and 8 bases from J; junction bases left unmatched: 6. The CDR3 totals 13 residues. CDR3 nucleotides: TGTGCCAGCAGTAGGACTAGTTGGGATGAGCAGTTCTTC. Residues: CASSRTSWDEQFF.

This clonotype was observed at least ten times. The chain has TRBV20-1 and TRBJ1-2, with TRBD1 identical over 7 bases. With 3 bases clipped from V and 6 bases from J, the junction kept 7 bases outside the gene matches. The CDR3 has 13 amino acids. CDR1 and CDR2 (germline): DFQATT, SNEGSKA (reference sequence). The CDR3 protein is CSASLNRGDGYTF. DNA for the CDR3: TGCAGTGCTAGTCTTAACAGGGGCGATGGCTACACCTTC.

There are a few counts of this clonotype. This chain links TRBV7-2 with TRBJ2-7, with a tentative D call TRBD2 (6 bases). CDR3 length: 15 amino acids. The germline V and J ends were trimmed by 5 bases and 0 bases, with 14 bases remaining between them. In germline, CDR1 is SGHTA, CDR2 FQGNSA. CDR3 coding DNA: TGTGCCAGCAGCCCCGGGAGCCCCAGCTCCTACGAGCAGTACTTC. It yields the protein CASSPGSPSSYEQYF.

V and J are TRBV4-2 and TRBJ1-2; D may be TRBD1 (5 bases). This CDR3 contains 14 residues. V was trimmed by 4 bases and J by 3 bases, leaving 12 bases between them. The germline V gene encodes CDR1 LGHNA and CDR2 YNFKEQ. CDR3 amino acids: CASSRGNGDYGYTF. The CDR3 DNA reads TGTGCCAGCAGCCGGGGGAACGGGGACTATGGCTACACCTTC.

The CDR3 coding sequence is TGTGCCTGGAGTGATGGGGCCCGAAACACTGAAGCTTTCTTT. It translates to CAWSDGARNTEAFF. This sequence joins TRBV30 and TRBJ1-1; D perhaps matches TRBD1 (5 bases). The CDR3 is 14 residues long. Germline CDR1 GTSNPN, CDR2 SVGIG (reference sequence). V was clipped by 1 base and J by 2 bases, with 11 bases between them.

This chain uses TRBV7-3 with TRBJ2-2, with D perhaps matching TRBD1 (5 bases). CDR1 is SGHTA, CDR2 FQGTGA, per germline. The CDR3 loop spans 15 amino acids. Trimming cost V 5 bases and J 2 bases, with 12 bases left between them. CDR3 sequence (DNA): TGTGCCAGCAGCCTGTCAGGGCGAAACACCGGGGAGCTGTTTTTT. Residues: CASSLSGRNTGELFF.

The chain carries TRBV30 and TRBJ1-3, with unresolved D. V lost 4 bases, J lost 1 base, and 8 bases lay in between. CDR3 length equals 13 residues. Germline V CDR1 and CDR2: GTSNPN, SVGIG (reference sequence). The CDR3 DNA follows: TGTGCCTGGAATCTAGGTTCTGGAAACACCATATATTTT. As protein: CAWNLGSGNTIYF.

This clonotype was picked up a small number of times. One end of the junction fails to match germline, which may point to a read error. The chain is built from TRBV5-4 and TRBJ2-5; D is perhaps TRBD1 (6 bases). This CDR3 comprises 15 residues. CDR1 and CDR2 (germline): SGHNT, YYREEE (reference sequence). The CDR3 DNA sequence: TGTGCCAGCAGTTTGGGGGCTGCGCTCGGAGAGACCCAGTACTTC. Its translation: CASSLGAALGETQYF.

This clonotype was seen a few times. The CDR3 DNA is TGCAGCGGGAGACTAGCGGGAGTCGGTGAGCAGTTCTTC. It yields the protein CSGRLAGVGEQFF. The V and J genes are TRBV29-1 and TRBJ2-1; 12 bases are shared with TRBD2. The CDR3 sequence is 13 residues long. The germline CDR1 and CDR2 sequences are SQVTM and ANQGSEA. The V gene end was trimmed by 7 bases and the J gene end by 9 bases; junction bases not matched to a gene: 7.

This clonotype was observed once. The chain joins TRBV9 to TRBJ1-6; 8 bases fit TRBD1. Germline V gene lookup returns CDR1 SGDLS and CDR2 YYNGEE. V lost 3 bases and J lost 5; bases outside the gene matches: 7. There are 16 residues in the CDR3. As DNA, the CDR3 is TGTGCCAGCAGCGCGACAGGGGCGAGTAATAATTCACCCCTCCACTTT. Translation gives CASSATGASNNSPLHF.

CDR3 bases: TGTGCCACCAGTGCCAATGAGCGGGATACGCAGTATTTT. Translation gives CATSANERDTQYF. The rearrangement joins TRBV24-1 to TRBJ2-3; possible D gene TRBD2, 5 bases. V was clipped by 5 bases and J by 6 bases, with 11 bases between them. The germline V gene encodes CDR1 KGHDR and CDR2 SFDVKD. The CDR3 has 13 residues.

The chain carries TRBV5-1 and TRBJ1-2; 7 bases fit TRBD1. The V gene end was trimmed by 1 base and the J gene end by 10 bases; junction bases not matched to a gene: 4. CDR3 size: 12 residues. Germline V gives CDR1 SGHRS, CDR2 YFSETQ. CDR3 bases: TGCGCCAGCAGCTTGACTACAGGGGACTACACCTTC. Translation gives CASSLTTGDYTF.

The chain carries TRBV12-3 or TRBV12-4 and TRBJ2-1, with 14 bases that match TRBD2. With 7 bases clipped from V and 6 bases from J, the junction kept 5 bases outside the gene matches. The CDR3 consists of 15 residues. CDR3 sequence (DNA): TGTGCCAGCACCTTGGGACTAGCGGGGGCCAATGAGCAGTTCTTC. This translates into CASTLGLAGANEQFF.

This clonotype has only a few counts. The chain couples TRBV2 to TRBJ1-5; D ambiguous. CDR3 length: 14 amino acids. Between the trimmed V and J ends, which lost 5 bases and 0 bases, there was a span of 8 bases. In germline, CDR1 is SNHLY, CDR2 FYNNEI. For the CDR3, the DNA is TGTGCCAGCAGTAAAACAGATAGCAATCAGCCCCAGCATTTT. Translation gives CASSKTDSNQPQHF.

This chain connects TRBV3-1 to TRBJ2-5; TRBD2 agrees at 11 bases. Germline V gives CDR1 LGHDT, CDR2 YNNKEL (reference sequence). This CDR3 comprises 16 residues. J was trimmed by 9 bases and V by 0 bases; bases with no gene match: 9. Here the CDR3 reads CASSQDELAGDLPQYF. Written as DNA, the CDR3 is TGTGCCAGCAGCCAAGATGAACTAGCGGGAGATCTTCCCCAGTACTTC.

This clonotype was observed a handful of times. The rearrangement joins TRBV5-5 to TRBJ2-1; 8 bases map to TRBD2. Unmatched junction bases numbered 12, after V lost 4 bases and J lost 3 bases. This CDR3 contains 17 residues. The germline gives CDR1 SGHKS, CDR2 YYEKEE (reference sequence). The DNA for the CDR3 is TGTGCCAGCAGCACCTACGAAGCGGGAGAGATCTACAATGAGCAGTTCTTC. Its protein is CASSTYEAGEIYNEQFF.

This clonotype showed up just a few times. CDR3 amino acids: CSALGPAKNIQYF. In DNA form, the CDR3 reads TGCAGTGCCCTGGGACCAGCCAAAAACATTCAGTACTTC. The V call is TRBV20-1, the J call TRBJ2-4; either TRBD1 or TRBD2 may fit D (5 bases each). CDR1 and CDR2 (germline): DFQATT, SNEGSKA (reference sequence). This CDR3 is 13 amino acids long. The V end was cut by 6 bases, the J end by 0 bases, with 9 bases between.

The V gene is TRBV28, the J gene TRBJ2-7; 14 bases agree with TRBD2. Germline CDR1 reads MDHEN; CDR2 reads SYDVKM. The V and J ends lost 7 bases and 6 bases, in that order; junction bases with no gene match: 14. This CDR3 is 17 amino acids long. The CDR3 DNA sequence: TGTGCCAGCACCGTCGGTGGGACTAGCGGGAGTTTGGGCGAGCAGTACTTC. The encoded protein is CASTVGGTSGSLGEQYF.

This clonotype was found once. V gene TRBV2 combines with J gene TRBJ2-3; D perhaps matches TRBD2 (6 bases). Germline V gives CDR1 SNHLY, CDR2 FYNNEI. V was trimmed by 10 bases and J by 0 bases, leaving 14 bases between them. The CDR3 is 14 residues long. The CDR3 nucleotides are TGTGCCACCTCCCGCGGAGGGAGCACAGATACGCAGTATTTT. As protein: CATSRGGSTDTQYF.

The J gene is TRBJ2-1, the V gene TRBV9; D may be TRBD1 (5 bases). The CDR3 is 15 residues long. Trimming pared 0 bases from V and 8 bases from J, leaving 15 bases between. Germline V gene data show CDR1 as SGDLS and CDR2 as YYNGEE. In DNA, the CDR3 is TGTGCCAGCAGCGTAGGAATGCAGGACACGCATGAGCAGTTCTTC. It translates to CASSVGMQDTHEQFF.

This clonotype occurred many times. This chain links TRBV6-1 with TRBJ2-4, with D unclear. The germline gives CDR1 MNHNS, CDR2 SASEGT. The V and J ends lost 6 bases and 0 bases respectively, with 12 bases between them. The CDR3 consists of 15 residues. CDR3 nucleotides: TGTGCCAGCAGGTCACGAGATCTAGCCAAAAACATTCAGTACTTC. It specifies CASRSRDLAKNIQYF.

The chain carries TRBV30 and TRBJ2-7; 9 positions match TRBD2. Germline V lookup: CDR1 GTSNPN, CDR2 SVGIG (reference sequence). The CDR3 is 15 amino acids. Germline trimming cut 1 base from V and 2 bases from J; bases unmatched to any gene: 6. The CDR3 region is CAWSGGLAVTYEQYF. The CDR3 DNA sequence: TGTGCCTGGAGTGGGGGACTAGCTGTTACCTACGAGCAGTACTTC. The complete variable domain, with remaining parts taken from reference TRBV30 and TRBJ2-7, reads SQTIHQWPATLVQPVGSPLSLECTVEGTSNPNLYWYRQAAGRGLQLLFYSVGIGQISSEVPQNLSASRPQDRQFILSSKKLLLSDSGFYLCAWSGGLAVTYEQYFGPGTRLTVT.

The sample holds many counts of this clonotype. This chain uses TRBV5-5 with TRBJ2-2; 11 positions match TRBD1. Trimming at V came to 2 bases and at J to 7 bases, leaving 10 bases not matched to a gene. Germline values: CDR1 SGHKS, CDR2 YYEKEE (reference sequence). The CDR3 length is 17 residues. CDR3 DNA sequence: TGTGCCAGCAGCTTCGTTAGGACAGGGGGCATCTACGGGGAGCTGTTTTTT. Residues: CASSFVRTGGIYGELFF.